A single sample is the source of the 8 T cell receptor beta chains below, sequenced in a study of T-cell reconstitution after alpha-beta-depleted transplantation in children. For TCRbeta, the library was prepared with unique molecular identifiers. TCRdb re-derived calls from the PCR reads in MiXCR, one entry per CDR3 protein. The repertoire holds around 92,000 distinct CDR3 sequences, with 10% to 15% as singletons. The material sequenced was PBMCs from the stem cell graft donor, taken from the stem cell graft. These receptors originate from a human donor who donated a stem cell graft to a child with inherited bone marrow failure.

This clonotype has ten or more counts. The V and J genes are TRBV29-1 and TRBJ1-1; the match to TRBD1 covers 7 bases. Trimming removed 4 bases from V and 4 bases from J; junction bases left unmatched: 18. The CDR3 has 17 amino acids. CDR1 is SQVTM, CDR2 ANQGSEA, per germline. The CDR3 DNA reads TGCAGCGTTGCCGACAGCGCGACAGGGAATTGGGTCACTGAAGCTTTCTTT. Amino acids: CSVADSATGNWVTEAFF.

This clonotype was observed at least ten times. The CDR3 coding sequence is TGTGCCAGCAGCCAGGGAGAGGCGACAGATACGCAGTATTTT. Amino acids: CASSQGEATDTQYF. The J gene is TRBJ2-3, the V gene TRBV4-2, with D tentatively TRBD2 (5 bases). The germline V and J ends were trimmed by 3 bases and 3 bases, with 10 bases remaining between them. Germline V gene data show CDR1 as LGHNA and CDR2 as YNFKEQ. This CDR3 comprises 14 residues.

The table lists this clonotype with many counts. V gene TRBV11-2 combines with J gene TRBJ2-5, with D possibly matching TRBD2 (6 bases). CDR3 size: 14 residues. The germline CDR1 and CDR2 sequences are SGHAT and FQNNGV. V gave up 5 bases and J gave up 2 bases, with 12 bases separating them. The CDR3 loop is CASSRNGRQETQYF. The CDR3 coding sequence is TGTGCCAGCAGCCGGAATGGGAGGCAAGAGACCCAGTACTTC.

The sample holds many counts of this clonotype. The genes are TRBV18 and TRBJ2-7; 8 bases are a match to TRBD1. Germline assignment: CDR1 KGHSH and CDR2 LQKENI. Losses at the gene ends were 3 bases for V and 2 bases for J; bases not matched to a gene: 9. The CDR3 loop spans 16 amino acids. The chain's CDR3 is CASSPSPGQVTYEQYF. The CDR3 DNA reads as TGTGCCAGCTCACCCTCTCCGGGACAGGTGACCTACGAGCAGTACTTC.

This clonotype was seen repeatedly, ten times or more. V gene TRBV7-2 combines with J gene TRBJ2-2; 7 bases align to TRBD1. Germline V gene data show CDR1 as SGHTA and CDR2 as FQGNSA. The ends lost 2 bases at V and 7 bases at J; junction bases unmatched: 13. The CDR3 has 17 amino acids. The CDR3 region is CASSLNPPDRAVGELFF. The DNA for the CDR3 is TGTGCCAGCAGCTTAAACCCTCCTGACAGGGCGGTCGGGGAGCTGTTTTTT.

In this sample, this clonotype turned up many times. The CDR3 DNA reads TGTGCCAGCAGCGTAGAAAGGGGGAACTCTGGGGCCAACGTCCTGACTTTC. Translation: CASSVERGNSGANVLTF. This chain links TRBV9 with TRBJ2-6; D is possibly TRBD1 (6 bases). The CDR3 sequence is 17 residues long. Germline loops: CDR1 SGDLS, CDR2 YYNGEE. V lost 0 bases to trimming and J lost 0 bases, with 10 bases between them.

This clonotype was recorded many times. The chain employs TRBV12-3 or TRBV12-4 and TRBJ2-7, with D possibly matching TRBD2 (5 bases). V lost 5 bases, J lost 6 bases, and 17 bases lay in between. The CDR3 covers 14 residues. Here the CDR3 DNA reads TGTGCCAGCAGTCCGACCGGGCGAGAGGGCGAGCAGTACTTC. This codes for CASSPTGREGEQYF.

The sample holds many counts of this clonotype. This chain joins TRBV5-1 and TRBJ2-7, with D hard to call. The germline V gene has CDR1 SGHRS and CDR2 YFSETQ. The CDR3 runs to 12 residues. Trimming took 3 bases from V and 2 from J, leaving 6 bases between them. CDR3 DNA sequence: TGCGCCAGCAGCTCCCCGGCCTACGAGCAGTACTTC. It encodes CASSSPAYEQYF.